The TCR beta chain described here comes from a study of patients and donors after allogeneic stem cell transplantation. This clonotype has a handful of counts. V lost 0 bases and J 3 bases, leaving 12 bases between the germline ends. Looked up from germline, CDR1 is SGHTA and CDR2 is FQGNSA. This CDR3 region has 16 residues. TCRdb re-called the RT-PCR reads through MiXCR, storing one row per CDR3 protein. The profile covers hundreds of thousands of distinct CDR3 sequences, with 38% appearing a single time and around a tenth taken by the ten largest. Sequencing was done on a sample of blood, either unsorted or a sorted T cell fraction (not recorded which). The receptor was derived from a human donor who was either an allogeneic HSCT recipient or a stem cell or donor lymphocyte infusion donor (not recorded which). It is not recorded whose cells these are; they may come from a transplant donor. This rearrangement joins TRBV7-2 to TRBJ2-1; possible D gene TRBD1, 6 bases. The CDR3 sequence: CASSLAFATGYNEQFF. CDR3 bases: TGTGCCAGCAGCTTAGCGTTCGCGACAGGCTACAATGAGCAGTTCTTC.